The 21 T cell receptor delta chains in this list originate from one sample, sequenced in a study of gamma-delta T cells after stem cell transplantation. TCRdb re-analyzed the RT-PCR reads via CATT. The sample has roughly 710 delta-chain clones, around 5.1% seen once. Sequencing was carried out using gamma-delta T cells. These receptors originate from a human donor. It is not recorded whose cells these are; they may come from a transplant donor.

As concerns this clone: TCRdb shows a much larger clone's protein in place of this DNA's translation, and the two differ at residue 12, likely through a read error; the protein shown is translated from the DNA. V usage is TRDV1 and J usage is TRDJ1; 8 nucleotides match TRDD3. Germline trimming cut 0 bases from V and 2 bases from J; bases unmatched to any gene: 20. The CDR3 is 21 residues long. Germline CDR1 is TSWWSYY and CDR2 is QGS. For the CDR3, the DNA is TGTGCTCTTGGGGAACTAGAGTCAGACTGGGGGGTAAAAGGGGGGACCGATAAACTCATCTTT. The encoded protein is CALGELESDWGVKGGTDKLIF.

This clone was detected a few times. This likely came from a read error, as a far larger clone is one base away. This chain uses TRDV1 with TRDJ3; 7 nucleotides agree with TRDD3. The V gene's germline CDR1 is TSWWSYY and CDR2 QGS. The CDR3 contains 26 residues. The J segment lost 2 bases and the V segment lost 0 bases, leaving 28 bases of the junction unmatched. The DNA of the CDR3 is TGTGCTCTTGGGGAACTGGGCCTCCTCGGCCTATTCCTCCCGGGAGGGGATACCTGGGACACCCGACAGATGTTTTTC. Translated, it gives CALGELGLLGLFLPGGDTWDTRQMFF.

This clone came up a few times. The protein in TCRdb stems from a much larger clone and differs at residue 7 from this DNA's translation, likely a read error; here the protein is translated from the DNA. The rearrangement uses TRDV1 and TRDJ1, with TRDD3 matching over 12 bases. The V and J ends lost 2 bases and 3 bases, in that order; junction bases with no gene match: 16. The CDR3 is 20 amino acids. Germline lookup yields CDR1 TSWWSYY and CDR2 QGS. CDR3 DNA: TGTGCTCTTGGGGAAACAACGGGGGAGTACTGGGGGATACTTTCCGATAAACTCATCTTT. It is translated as CALGETTGEYWGILSDKLIF.

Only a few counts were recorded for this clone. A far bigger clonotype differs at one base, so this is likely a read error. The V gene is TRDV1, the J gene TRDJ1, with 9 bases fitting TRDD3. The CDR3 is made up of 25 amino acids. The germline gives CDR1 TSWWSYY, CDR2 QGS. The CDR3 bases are TGTTCTCTTGGGGAACTATATCCCTCCCTACTTCTTTTGGGGATACGCGTGGGTTTCACCGATAAACTCATCTTT. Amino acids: CSLGELYPSLLLLGIRVGFTDKLIF.

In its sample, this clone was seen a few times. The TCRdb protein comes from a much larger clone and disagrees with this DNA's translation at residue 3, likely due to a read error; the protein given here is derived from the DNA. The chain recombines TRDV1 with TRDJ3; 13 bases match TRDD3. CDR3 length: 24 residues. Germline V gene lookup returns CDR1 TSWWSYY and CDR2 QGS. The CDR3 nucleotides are TGTGCTATTGGTTTGGGTCGGCTCTCCCCAACTGGGGGATACGATTCCTGGGACACCCGACAGATGTTTTTC. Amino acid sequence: CAIGLGRLSPTGGYDSWDTRQMFF.

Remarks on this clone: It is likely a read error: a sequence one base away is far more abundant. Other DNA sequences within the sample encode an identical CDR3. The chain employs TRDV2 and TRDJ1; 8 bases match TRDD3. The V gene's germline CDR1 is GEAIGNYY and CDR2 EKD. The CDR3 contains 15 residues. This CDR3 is CACDPLGDYTDKLIF. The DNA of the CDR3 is TGTGCCTGTGACCCTCTGGGGGACTACACCGATAAACTCATATTT.

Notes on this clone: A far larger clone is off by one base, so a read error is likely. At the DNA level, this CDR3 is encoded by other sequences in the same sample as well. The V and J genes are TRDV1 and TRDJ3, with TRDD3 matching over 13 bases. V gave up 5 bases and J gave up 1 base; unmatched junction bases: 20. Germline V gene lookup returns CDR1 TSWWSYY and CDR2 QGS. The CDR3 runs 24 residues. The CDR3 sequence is CALGLGRLSPTGGYDSWDTRQMFF. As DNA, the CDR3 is TGTGCTCTTGGGTTGGGTCGGCTCTCCCCAACTGGGGGATACGATTCCTGGGACACCCGACAGATGTTTTTC.

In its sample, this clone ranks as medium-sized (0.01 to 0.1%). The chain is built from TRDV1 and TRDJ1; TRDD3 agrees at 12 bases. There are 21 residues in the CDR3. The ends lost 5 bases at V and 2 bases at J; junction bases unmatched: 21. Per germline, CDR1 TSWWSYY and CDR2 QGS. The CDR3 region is CALGKGFLRRTGGYSTDKLIF. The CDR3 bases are TGTGCTCTTGGGAAGGGTTTCCTACGTCGTACTGGGGGATACTCAACCGATAAACTCATCTTT.

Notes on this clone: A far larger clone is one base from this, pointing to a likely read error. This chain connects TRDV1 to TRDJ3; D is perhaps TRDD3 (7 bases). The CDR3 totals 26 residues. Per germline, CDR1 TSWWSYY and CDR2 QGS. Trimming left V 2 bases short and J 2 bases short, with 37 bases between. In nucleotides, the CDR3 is TGTGCTCTTGGGGAAATGGGCTTCCTCGGCCTATTCCTCCCGGGAGGGGATACCTGGGACACCCGACAGATGTTTTTC. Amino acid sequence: CALGEMGFLGLFLPGGDTWDTRQMFF.

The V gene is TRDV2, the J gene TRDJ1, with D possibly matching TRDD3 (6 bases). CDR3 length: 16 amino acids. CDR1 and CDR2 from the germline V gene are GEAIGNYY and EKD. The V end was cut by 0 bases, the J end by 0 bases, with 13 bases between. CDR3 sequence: CACDTLVGVHTDKLIF. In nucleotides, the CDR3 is TGTGCCTGTGACACCTTGGTGGGGGTCCACACCGATAAACTCATCTTT.

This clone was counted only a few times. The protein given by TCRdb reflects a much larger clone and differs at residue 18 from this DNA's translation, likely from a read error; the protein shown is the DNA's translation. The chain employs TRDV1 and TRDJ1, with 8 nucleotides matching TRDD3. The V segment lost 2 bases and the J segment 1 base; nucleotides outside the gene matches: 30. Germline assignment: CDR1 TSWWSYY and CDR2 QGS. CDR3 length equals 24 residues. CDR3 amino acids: CALGESRVLRLTFGYWGCTDKLIF. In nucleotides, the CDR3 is TGTGCTCTTGGGGAATCGCGGGTCCTACGTCTTACGTTTGGGTACTGGGGGTGCACCGATAAACTCATCTTT.

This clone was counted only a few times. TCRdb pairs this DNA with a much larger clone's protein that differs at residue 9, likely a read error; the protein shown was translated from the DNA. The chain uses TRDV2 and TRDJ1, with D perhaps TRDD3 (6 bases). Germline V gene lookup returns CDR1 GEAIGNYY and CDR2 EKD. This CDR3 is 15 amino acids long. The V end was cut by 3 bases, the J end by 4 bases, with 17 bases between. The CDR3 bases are TGTGCCTGTGACTCGCTACGGGGATGGGGCGATAAACTCATCTTT. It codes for CACDSLRGWGDKLIF.

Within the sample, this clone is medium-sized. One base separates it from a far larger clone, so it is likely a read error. This CDR3 is CALGETMGEYWGILSDKPIF. The CDR3 DNA is TGTGCTCTTGGGGAAACAATGGGGGAGTACTGGGGGATACTTTCCGATAAACCCATCTTT. The rearrangement joins TRDV1 to TRDJ1; TRDD3 agrees at 12 bases. The CDR3 loop spans 20 amino acids. Germline V gene data show CDR1 as TSWWSYY and CDR2 as QGS.

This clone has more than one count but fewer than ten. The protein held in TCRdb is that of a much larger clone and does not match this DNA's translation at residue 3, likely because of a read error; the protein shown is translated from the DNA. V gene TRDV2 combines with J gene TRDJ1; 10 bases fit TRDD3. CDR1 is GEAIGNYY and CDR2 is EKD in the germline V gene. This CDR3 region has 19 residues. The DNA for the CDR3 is TGTGCCCGTGACACCGTGGTGGGGGATACAGGGCCGTACACCGATAAACTCATCTTT. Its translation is CARDTVVGDTGPYTDKLIF.

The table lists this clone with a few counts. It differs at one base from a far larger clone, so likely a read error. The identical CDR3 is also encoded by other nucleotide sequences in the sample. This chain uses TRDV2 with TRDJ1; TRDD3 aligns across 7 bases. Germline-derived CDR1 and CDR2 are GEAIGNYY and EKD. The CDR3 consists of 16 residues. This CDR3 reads CACDTAGGPYTDKLIF. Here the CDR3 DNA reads TGTGCCTGTGACACCGCTGGGGGCCCTTACACCGATAAACTCATATTT.

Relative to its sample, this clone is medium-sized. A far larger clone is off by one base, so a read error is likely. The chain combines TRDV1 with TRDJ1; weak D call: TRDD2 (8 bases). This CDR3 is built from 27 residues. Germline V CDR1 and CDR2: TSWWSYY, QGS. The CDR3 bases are TGTGCTCTTGGGGAGCCTCAACCGGTCTTCCTACGGTTGTACTGGGGACATACGGGGGGGTACACCGATAAACCCATCTTT. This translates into CALGEPQPVFLRLYWGHTGGYTDKPIF.

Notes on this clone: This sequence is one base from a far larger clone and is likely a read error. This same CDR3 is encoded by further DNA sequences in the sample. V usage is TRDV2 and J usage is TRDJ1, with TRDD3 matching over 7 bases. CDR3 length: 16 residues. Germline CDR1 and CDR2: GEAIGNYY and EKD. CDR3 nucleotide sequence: TGTGCCTGTGACACCGCTGGGGGCCCTTACACCGACAAACTCATCTTT. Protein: CACDTAGGPYTDKLIF.

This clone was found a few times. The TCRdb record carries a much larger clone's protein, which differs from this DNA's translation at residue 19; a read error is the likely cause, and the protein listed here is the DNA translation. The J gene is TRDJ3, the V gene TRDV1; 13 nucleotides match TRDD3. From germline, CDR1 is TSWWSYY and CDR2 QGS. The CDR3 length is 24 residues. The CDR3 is CALGLGRLSPTGGYDSWDARQMFF. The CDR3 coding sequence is TGTGCTCTTGGTTTGGGTCGGCTCTCCCCAACTGGGGGATACGATTCCTGGGACGCCCGACAGATGTTTTTC.

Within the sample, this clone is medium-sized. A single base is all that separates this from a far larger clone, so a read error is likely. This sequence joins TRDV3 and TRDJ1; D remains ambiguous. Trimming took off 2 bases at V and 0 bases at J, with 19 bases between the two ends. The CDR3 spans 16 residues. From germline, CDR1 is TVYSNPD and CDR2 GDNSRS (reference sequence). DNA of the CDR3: TGTGCCTTTTTGGGCAAGCGGGCTCAGTACACCGATAAACTCATCTTT. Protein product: CAFLGKRAQYTDKLIF.

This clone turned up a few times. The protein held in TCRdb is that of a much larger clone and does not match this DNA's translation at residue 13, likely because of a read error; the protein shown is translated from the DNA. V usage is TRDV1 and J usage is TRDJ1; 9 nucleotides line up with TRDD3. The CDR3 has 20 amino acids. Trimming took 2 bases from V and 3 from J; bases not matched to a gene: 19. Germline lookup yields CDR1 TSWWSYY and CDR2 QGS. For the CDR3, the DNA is TGTGCTCTTGGGGAAACAATGGGGGAGTACTGGGGGACACTTTCCGATAAACTCATCTTT. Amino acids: CALGETMGEYWGTLSDKLIF.

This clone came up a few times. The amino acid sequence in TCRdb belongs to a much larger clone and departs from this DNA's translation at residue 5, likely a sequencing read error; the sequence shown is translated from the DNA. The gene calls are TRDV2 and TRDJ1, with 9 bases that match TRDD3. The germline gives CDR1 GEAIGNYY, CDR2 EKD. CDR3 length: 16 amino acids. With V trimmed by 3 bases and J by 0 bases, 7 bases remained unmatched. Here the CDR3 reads CACDSLLGDDTDKLIF. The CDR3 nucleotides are TGTGCCTGTGACTCACTACTGGGGGACGACACCGATAAACTCATCTTT.